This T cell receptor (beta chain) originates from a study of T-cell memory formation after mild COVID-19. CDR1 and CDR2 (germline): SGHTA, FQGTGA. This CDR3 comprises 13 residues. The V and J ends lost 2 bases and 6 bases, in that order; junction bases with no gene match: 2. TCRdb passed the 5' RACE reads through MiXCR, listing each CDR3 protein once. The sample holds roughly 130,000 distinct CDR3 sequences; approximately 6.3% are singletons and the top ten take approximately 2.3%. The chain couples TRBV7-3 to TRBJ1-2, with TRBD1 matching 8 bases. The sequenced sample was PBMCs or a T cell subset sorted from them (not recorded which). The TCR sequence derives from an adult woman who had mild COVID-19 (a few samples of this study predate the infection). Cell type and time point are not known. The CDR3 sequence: CASSLQGAHGYTF. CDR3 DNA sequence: TGTGCCAGCAGCTTACAGGGGGCGCATGGCTACACCTTC. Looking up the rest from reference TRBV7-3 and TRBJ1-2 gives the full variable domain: GAGVSQTPSNKVTEKGKYVELRCDPISGHTALYWYRQSLGQGPEFLIYFQGTGAADDSGLPNDRFFAVRPEGSVSTLKIQRTERGDSAVYLCASSLQGAHGYTFGSGTRLTVV.